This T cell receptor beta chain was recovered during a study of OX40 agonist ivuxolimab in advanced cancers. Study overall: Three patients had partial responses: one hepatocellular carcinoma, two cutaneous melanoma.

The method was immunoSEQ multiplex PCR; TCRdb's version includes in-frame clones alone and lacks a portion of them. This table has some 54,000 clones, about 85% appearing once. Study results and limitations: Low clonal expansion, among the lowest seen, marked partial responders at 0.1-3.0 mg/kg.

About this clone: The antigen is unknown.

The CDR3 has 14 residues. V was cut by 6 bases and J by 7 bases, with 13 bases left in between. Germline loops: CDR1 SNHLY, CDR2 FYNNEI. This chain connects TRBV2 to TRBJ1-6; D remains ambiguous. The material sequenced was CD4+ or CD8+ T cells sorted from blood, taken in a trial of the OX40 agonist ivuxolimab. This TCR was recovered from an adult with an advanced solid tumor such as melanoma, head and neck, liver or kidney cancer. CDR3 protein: CASRRNNLNSPLHF. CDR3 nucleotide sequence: TGTGCCAGCAGAAGAAACAACCTAAATTCACCCCTCCACTTT.